Following are 15 T cell receptor beta chains from one sample sequenced in a study of shared clonotypes between healthy human individuals (TCRdb year 2020). The receptor library was made with the immunoSEQ multiplex PCR assay. The table was pulled from immuneACCESS by TCRdb, which kept in-frame rearrangements only. Such tables lose some clones; where checked, under half of the loss comes from unresolved V genes, and the rest has no known cause. The sample profile shows approximately 2,000,000 clones; approximately 90% of them were found once. The ten top clones hold approximately 0.4% of the sample. The source material was naive CD4+ T cells from PBMCs. The label giving this sample's cell subset or site can be read as: CD45RA+ positively selected. Source of these receptors: a man between 18 and 29 years old in good health. Some clones in this sample may be carry-over from other donors' samples.

Worth noting for this clone: Other DNA variants within this sample encode the same CDR3. The chain links TRBV14 to TRBJ2-6; D is undetermined. Trimming left V 4 bases short and J 0 bases short, with 4 bases between. CDR3 length: 14 residues. CDR1 SGHDN and CDR2 FVKESK come from the germline V gene. CDR3 amino acids: CASSPSSGANVLTF. CDR3 bases: TGTGCCAGCAGCCCGTCCTCTGGGGCCAACGTCCTGACTTTC.

This clone appeared once. V usage is TRBV2 and J usage is TRBJ2-7; TRBD2 matches at 7 bases. J was trimmed by 5 bases and V by 2 bases; bases with no gene match: 6. CDR1 SNHLY and CDR2 FYNNEI come from the germline V gene. The CDR3 is 14 amino acids. CDR3 DNA: TGTGCCAGCAGTGAACGGACTAGGTCGAACGAGCAGTACTTC. Translated: CASSERTRSNEQYF.

The chain is built from TRBV7-2 and TRBJ2-1; 13 bases map to TRBD2. The germline V gene encodes CDR1 SGHTA and CDR2 FQGNSA. V shed 3 bases and J 10 bases; nucleotides not matched to a gene: 6. The CDR3 covers 15 residues. CDR3 loop: CASSLGTSGTKEQFF. DNA of the CDR3: TGTGCCAGCAGCTTGGGGACTAGCGGGACAAAAGAGCAGTTCTTC.

The chain combines TRBV28 with TRBJ1-3; D not certain. CDR1 is MDHEN, CDR2 SYDVKM, per germline. Trimming cost V 2 bases and J 0 bases, with 8 bases left between them. The CDR3 has 15 residues. Here the CDR3 DNA reads TGTGCCAGCAGTTTAGGGCAGTACTCTGGAAACACCATATATTTT. Protein product: CASSLGQYSGNTIYF. The full variable domain, its missing parts supplied by reference TRBV28 and TRBJ1-3, is DVKVTQSSRYLVKRTGEKVFLECVQDMDHENMFWYRQDPGLGLRLIYFSYDVKMKEKGDIPEGYSVSREKKERFSLILESASTNQTSMYLCASSLGQYSGNTIYFGEGSWLTVV.

This clone was counted between two and nine times. The chain carries TRBV29-1 and TRBJ1-2; D gene uncertain. The V gene's germline CDR1 is SQVTM and CDR2 ANQGSEA. V shed 0 bases and J shed 2 bases, with 4 bases lying between them. This CDR3 region has 12 residues. The CDR3 sequence is CSVEEANYGYTF. Here the CDR3 DNA reads TGCAGCGTTGAAGAGGCGAACTATGGCTACACCTTC.

The CDR3 protein is CASSLASGLAYEQYF. CDR3 coding DNA: TGCGCCAGCAGCTTGGCGTCGGGACTAGCGTACGAGCAGTACTTC. V gene TRBV5-1 combines with J gene TRBJ2-7, with 10 bases fitting TRBD2. V shed 0 bases and J 4 bases; nucleotides not matched to a gene: 4. The CDR3 contains 15 residues. Germline V gene lookup returns CDR1 SGHRS and CDR2 YFSETQ.

This clone came up once. V usage is TRBV5-1 and J usage is TRBJ2-1; 12 nucleotides match TRBD2. V lost 6 bases, J lost 3 bases, and 7 bases stayed unmatched. CDR3 length equals 16 residues. Germline CDR1 and CDR2: SGHRS and YFSETQ. The DNA of the CDR3 is TGCGCCAGCAAGAAGACTAGCGGGAGTAGCTACAATGAGCAGTTCTTC. It encodes CASKKTSGSSYNEQFF.

The chain has TRBV6-4 and TRBJ2-7, with TRBD2 matching 7 bases. The length of the CDR3 is 15 residues. Trimming took 8 bases from V and 4 from J; bases not matched to a gene: 14. Germline loops: CDR1 MRHNA, CDR2 SNTAGT. Here the CDR3 reads CASEFRGTTNYEQYF. The CDR3 DNA is TGTGCCAGCGAATTCAGAGGGACTACTAATTACGAGCAGTACTTC.

The chain carries TRBV9 and TRBJ2-7; 12 nucleotides match TRBD2. V was clipped by 3 bases and J by 2 bases; unmatched bases: 9. In germline, CDR1 is SGDLS, CDR2 YYNGEE. The CDR3 totals 17 residues. The CDR3 is CASSATTGLAGTYEQYF. For the CDR3, the DNA is TGTGCCAGCAGCGCCACCACGGGACTAGCGGGCACCTACGAGCAGTACTTC.

This chain joins TRBV7-9 and TRBJ2-1; 14 nucleotides line up with TRBD2. V shed 5 bases and J 8 bases; nucleotides not matched to a gene: 5. CDR3 length equals 15 residues. CDR1 and CDR2 (germline): SEHNR, FQNEAQ (reference sequence). In DNA form, the CDR3 reads TGTGCCAGCAGCCAGGGACTAGCGGGAGTTGATGAGCAGTTCTTC. Its translation: CASSQGLAGVDEQFF.

The rearrangement uses TRBV6-5 and TRBJ2-2; D may correspond to TRBD1 or TRBD2 (5 bases each). This CDR3 spans 13 amino acids. From germline, CDR1 is MNHEY and CDR2 SVGAGI. The V end lost 5 bases, the J end lost 8 bases, and 12 bases lay between the germline ends. The CDR3: CASSPPGGGELFF. CDR3 coding DNA: TGTGCCAGCAGTCCACCTGGGGGAGGGGAGCTGTTTTTT.

Written as DNA, the CDR3 is TGTGCCAGCAGTGCGAATACGAACACCGGGGAGCTGTTTTTT. It yields the protein CASSANTNTGELFF. J is TRBJ2-2 and V is TRBV6-4; D call uncertain. Germline V gene data show CDR1 as MRHNA and CDR2 as SNTAGT. V gave up 4 bases and J gave up 0 bases, with 6 bases separating them. The length of the CDR3 is 14 residues.

CDR3 bases: TGTGCCAGCAGTTTATGGGGGGGACTAGCGGGTAAGGATACGCAGTATTTT. The encoded protein is CASSLWGGLAGKDTQYF. The gene calls are TRBV28 and TRBJ2-3; 12 positions match TRBD2. Germline V gene sequence: CDR1 MDHEN, CDR2 SYDVKM. V shed 0 bases and J 6 bases; nucleotides not matched to a gene: 7. The CDR3 consists of 17 residues.

The chain has TRBV5-4 and TRBJ2-7; the D call may be TRBD1 or TRBD2 (6 bases each). The CDR3 covers 14 residues. Between the trimmed V and J ends, which lost 0 bases and 4 bases, there was a span of 11 bases. Germline V gene data show CDR1 as SGHNT and CDR2 as YYREEE (reference sequence). The CDR3 region is CASSLVQGGYEQYF. The DNA for the CDR3 is TGTGCCAGCAGCTTGGTACAGGGAGGTTACGAGCAGTACTTC.

The J gene is TRBJ2-5, the V gene TRBV5-1; D remains ambiguous. From germline, CDR1 is SGHRS and CDR2 YFSETQ. The CDR3 contains 16 residues. V lost 3 bases and J lost 2, with 17 bases in between. CDR3 nucleotide sequence: TGCGCCAGCAGCTCCTTTCTCGGTCGTCTACAAGAGACCCAGTACTTC. Encoded protein: CASSSFLGRLQETQYF.